The 20 T cell receptor beta chains in this list originate from one sample, sequenced in a study of T cell clusters in autoimmune cytopenias. TRB amplification used 250 ng of peripheral blood genomic DNA. TRB rearrangements were amplified by touch-down multiplex PCR with mixed TRB-A/B primers. Following a re-call of the multiplex PCR reads, TCRdb has one entry per CDR3 protein and lacks DNA. The sample is made up of nearly 9,000 distinct CDR3 sequences, and the top ten hold around 4.2% of it. The sample taken for sequencing was peripheral blood. Source of these receptors: a human donor with an autoimmune cytopenia or autoimmune hepatitis (not recorded which).

This sequence joins TRBV10-3 and TRBJ2-2; TCRdb's D call of TRBD2 is untestable without DNA. The CDR3 consists of 19 residues. Germline lookup yields CDR1 ENHRY and CDR2 SYGVKD. CDR3 protein: CAISLGASGRALHNGELFF.

This clonotype is labeled medium-sized (0.01 to 0.1%) based on frequency. This sequence joins TRBV29-1 and TRBJ2-7; no DNA is available, so the TRBD1 call from TCRdb remains unchecked. This CDR3 contains 14 residues. Germline CDR1 is SQVTM and CDR2 is ANQGSEA. This CDR3 reads CSVLGRGSSYEQYF.

The chain couples TRBV13 to TRBJ2-7; TCRdb returns TRBD2, unconfirmable since there is no DNA. Looked up from germline, CDR1 is PRHDT and CDR2 is FYEKMQ (reference sequence). The CDR3 length is 14 residues. The CDR3 spells CASSLKLAGDEQYF.

V gene TRBV28 combines with J gene TRBJ2-3; TCRdb names TRBD2, which stays unverified in the absence of DNA. CDR1 is MDHEN, CDR2 SYDVKM, per germline. This CDR3 region has 15 residues. Here the CDR3 reads CASTKAGGLTDTQYF.

V gene TRBV15 combines with J gene TRBJ2-1; TCRdb returns TRBD2, unconfirmable since there is no DNA. This CDR3 is built from 17 residues. Per the germline V gene, CDR1 is LNHNV and CDR2 is YYDKDF (reference sequence). This CDR3 is CATSRARATGGPGEQFF. Variable domain in full (rest from reference TRBV15 and TRBJ2-1): DAMVIQNPRYQVTQFGKPVTLSCSQTLNHNVMYWYQQKSSQAPKLLFHYYDKDFNNEADTPDNFQSRRPNTSFCFLDIRSPGLGDTAMYLCATSRARATGGPGEQFFGPGTRLTVL.

The V gene is TRBV12-3 or TRBV12-4, the J gene TRBJ2-3. This CDR3 contains 13 residues. The CDR3 here is CASSSGGADTQYF.

This rearrangement joins TRBV30 to TRBJ2-3; TCRdb reports TRBD2, a call that lacks DNA to check it against. The CDR3 has 17 residues. The germline CDR1 and CDR2 sequences are GTSNPN and SVGIG (reference sequence). The chain's CDR3 is CAWSITRTSGSSDTQYF.

This chain joins TRBV13 and TRBJ2-2. Germline CDR1 and CDR2: PRHDT and FYEKMQ (reference sequence). The CDR3 sequence is 17 residues long. CDR3 residues: CASSLIPDTSNTGELFF.

This clonotype shows up as medium-sized by frequency. The J gene is TRBJ2-2, the V gene TRBV18; TCRdb picks TRBD1, but there is no DNA to check that call. Germline CDR1 is KGHSH and CDR2 is LQKENI. This CDR3 comprises 12 residues. This CDR3 reads CASSRQTGELFF.

V gene TRBV27 combines with J gene TRBJ2-7; TCRdb outputs TRBD1, but without DNA this stays unchecked. Germline assignment: CDR1 MNHEY and CDR2 SMNVEV (reference sequence). CDR3 size: 16 residues. CDR3: CASSSFGGTGTYEQYF.

This clonotype counts as medium-sized by frequency. The chain's CDR3 is CASSPRHEQFF. The chain combines TRBV12-3 or TRBV12-4 with TRBJ2-1. The CDR3 totals 11 residues.

The chain employs TRBV7-9 and TRBJ2-7; TCRdb indicates TRBD1, and absent DNA this call remains unverified. Per the germline V gene, CDR1 is SEHNR and CDR2 is FQNEAQ (reference sequence). The CDR3 covers 13 residues. This CDR3 reads CASSARDAYAQYF.

CDR3 loop: CASSLPGAAGNTDTQYF. The chain couples TRBV7-2 to TRBJ2-3; TCRdb proposes TRBD1, but this gene call is untestable without DNA. In germline, CDR1 is SGHTA, CDR2 FQGNSA. The CDR3 has 17 amino acids.

According to its frequency, this clonotype is medium-sized. This chain links TRBV19 with TRBJ2-2; lacking DNA, the TRBD1 call made by TCRdb goes unchecked. Germline lookup yields CDR1 LNHDA and CDR2 SQIVND (reference sequence). CDR3 length equals 17 residues. CDR3 amino acids: CASSKEGTGWATGELFF.

This chain uses TRBV12-3 or TRBV12-4 with TRBJ2-3; there is no DNA to check the TCRdb D call of TRBD1. This CDR3 contains 14 residues. CDR3 residues: CASRRGGRSDTQYF.

By frequency, this clonotype is medium-sized. J is TRBJ2-6 and V is TRBV6-5. The CDR3 length is 15 residues. Looked up from germline, CDR1 is MNHEY and CDR2 is SVGAGI. The CDR3 here is CASSNQGAGANVLTF.

The V and J genes are TRBV27 and TRBJ2-6; TCRdb designates TRBD2, a call that cannot be tested without DNA. The germline gives CDR1 MNHEY, CDR2 SMNVEV (reference sequence). CDR3 length: 16 amino acids. CDR3 protein: CASRLAGVSGANVLTF. Full variable domain (missing parts from reference TRBV27 and TRBJ2-6): EAQVTQNPRYLITVTGKKLTVTCSQNMNHEYMSWYRQDPGLGLRQIYYSMNVEVTDKGDVPEGYKVSRKEKRNFPLILESPSPNQTSLYFCASRLAGVSGANVLTFGAGSRLTVL.

The chain joins TRBV27 to TRBJ2-3; TCRdb's D call, TRBD1, is unchecked because there is no DNA. Germline CDR1 MNHEY, CDR2 SMNVEV (reference sequence). This CDR3 is 16 amino acids long. CDR3 region: CASSSTRVSSTDTQYF.

This rearrangement joins TRBV6-1 to TRBJ1-2. There are 12 residues in the CDR3. The V gene's germline CDR1 is MNHNS and CDR2 SASEGT. The CDR3 reads CASSAAGYGYTF.

Frequency places this clonotype as medium-sized (0.01 to 0.1%). The chain combines TRBV27 with TRBJ2-1; TCRdb's D call, TRBD1, is unchecked because there is no DNA. Germline CDR1 and CDR2: MNHEY and SMNVEV (reference sequence). The CDR3 is 13 residues long. The CDR3 sequence: CASRDRGLVEQFF.